The 2 T cell receptor beta chains below were found in one sample sequenced in a study of cytomegalovirus exposure and HLA in healthy donors (TCRdb year 2017). The protocol used for the library was the immunoSEQ multiplex PCR assay. For the multiplex PCR, a mixture combining 60 forward primers for TCR Vbeta segments and 13 reverse primers for TCR Jbeta segments was used. Entries here come from immuneACCESS through TCRdb and include only in-frame sequences with V and J called. Some clones fail to appear in such tables; in the studies checked, an unresolved V gene covers under half of the shortfall, and the cause of the remainder is unknown. The sample table records 150,000 to 250,000 clones; around 77% of these occur just once. The top ten constitute around 1.9% of the sample. What was sequenced was PBMCs. The receptors were sampled from a man aged 25 to 40 in good health and CMV-seronegative.

This chain joins TRBV2 and TRBJ1-2; D remains ambiguous. CDR1 is SNHLY and CDR2 is FYNNEI in the germline V gene. This CDR3 contains 12 residues. The germline V and J ends were trimmed by 6 bases and 4 bases, with 9 bases remaining between them. The CDR3 coding sequence is TGTGCCAGCAGGTCGGTAATCTATGGCTACACCTTC. This gives the protein CASRSVIYGYTF.

The sample holds a few counts of this clone. The rearrangement joins TRBV28 to TRBJ2-7, with TRBD1 identical over 7 bases. The CDR3 contains 13 residues. V lost 4 bases to trimming and J lost 6 bases; unmatched junction nucleotides: 6. Germline V gene lookup returns CDR1 MDHEN and CDR2 SYDVKM. DNA of the CDR3: TGTGCCAGCAGTTACACAGGGGTTCTCGAGCAGTACTTC. Protein: CASSYTGVLEQYF.